This TCR beta chain emerged from a study of response to subunit inactivated influenza vaccine. Study-wide points: The authors proposed limited new T cell recruitment per seasonal influenza vaccination.

This clonotype was counted only a few times. Its antigen is unidentified. V was pared by 4 bases and J by 7 bases, with 5 bases of the junction left unmatched. The CDR3 extends over 14 amino acids. Germline V gene data show CDR1 as SQVTM and CDR2 as ANQGSEA. TCRdb reprocessed the RT-PCR reads via MiXCR and lists one record per CDR3 protein. The sample comprises 450,000 to 600,000 distinct CDR3 sequences, approximately 7.6% of which are singletons, and roughly 13% rests with the top ten. The starting material was PBMCs from blood, obtained about 23 months after vaccination. The chain is built from TRBV29-1 and TRBJ2-1, with 12 bases aligning to TRBD1. The receptor comes from a man aged 50-75 years who received an inactivated influenza vaccine. The CDR3 protein is CSVGGGQGANEQFF. The CDR3 DNA reads TGCAGCGTTGGAGGGGGACAGGGGGCTAATGAGCAGTTCTTC.